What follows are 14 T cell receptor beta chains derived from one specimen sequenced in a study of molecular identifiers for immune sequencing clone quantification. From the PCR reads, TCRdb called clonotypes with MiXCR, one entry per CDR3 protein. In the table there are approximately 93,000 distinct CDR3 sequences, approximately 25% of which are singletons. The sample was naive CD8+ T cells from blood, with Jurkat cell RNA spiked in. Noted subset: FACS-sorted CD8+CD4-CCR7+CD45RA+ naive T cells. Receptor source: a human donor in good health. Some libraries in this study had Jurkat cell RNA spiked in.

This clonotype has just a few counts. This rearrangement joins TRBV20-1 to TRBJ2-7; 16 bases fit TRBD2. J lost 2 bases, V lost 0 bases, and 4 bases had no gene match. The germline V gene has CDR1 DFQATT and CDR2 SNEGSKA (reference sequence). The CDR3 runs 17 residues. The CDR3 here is CSARDGGTSGRAYEQYF. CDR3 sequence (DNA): TGCAGTGCTAGAGATGGAGGGACTAGCGGGAGGGCCTACGAGCAGTACTTC.

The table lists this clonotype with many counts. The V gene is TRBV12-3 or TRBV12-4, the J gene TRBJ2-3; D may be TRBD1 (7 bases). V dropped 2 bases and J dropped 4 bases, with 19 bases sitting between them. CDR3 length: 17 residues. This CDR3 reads CASSLSRRGPVADTQYF. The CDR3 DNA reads TGTGCCAGCAGTTTAAGTAGGAGGGGGCCGGTGGCAGATACGCAGTATTTT.

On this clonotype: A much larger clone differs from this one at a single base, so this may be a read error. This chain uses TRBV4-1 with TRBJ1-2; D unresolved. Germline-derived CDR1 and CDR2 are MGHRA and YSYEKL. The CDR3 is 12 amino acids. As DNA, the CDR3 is TGCGCCGGCAGCCAAGTATCCTATGGCTACACCTTC. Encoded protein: CAGSQVSYGYTF.

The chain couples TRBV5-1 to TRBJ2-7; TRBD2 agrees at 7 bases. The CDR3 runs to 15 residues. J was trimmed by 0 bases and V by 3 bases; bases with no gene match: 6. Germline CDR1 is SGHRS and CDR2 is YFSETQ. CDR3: CASSSTGGNSYEQYF. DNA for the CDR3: TGCGCCAGCAGCTCGACGGGGGGAAACTCCTACGAGCAGTACTTC.

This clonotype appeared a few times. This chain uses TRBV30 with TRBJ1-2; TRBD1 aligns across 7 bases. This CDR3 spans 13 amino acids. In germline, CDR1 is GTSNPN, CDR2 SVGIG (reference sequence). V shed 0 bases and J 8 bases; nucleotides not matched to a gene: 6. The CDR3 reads CAWSVRQGDGYTF. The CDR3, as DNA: TGTGCCTGGAGTGTGAGGCAGGGGGACGGCTACACCTTC.

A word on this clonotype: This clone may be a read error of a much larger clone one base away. The CDR3 nucleotides are TGTGCCAGCACCTGGAACCCCGGTGGTGAAAAACTGTTTTTT. Translating gives CASTWNPGGEKLFF. The rearrangement joins TRBV12-3 or TRBV12-4 to TRBJ1-4, with D unclear. CDR3 size: 14 residues. V lost 7 bases, J lost 7 bases, and 16 bases lay in between.

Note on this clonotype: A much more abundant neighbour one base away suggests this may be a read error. The CDR3, as DNA: TGCGCCAGCAGCCAACAACTAGCGAGCACAGATACGCAGTATTTT. Translation: CASSQQLASTDTQYF. V is TRBV4-3 and J is TRBJ2-3, with 7 positions matching TRBD2. Trimming took 2 bases from V and 0 from J; bases not matched to a gene: 2. The germline V gene has CDR1 LGHNA and CDR2 YSLEER. The CDR3 covers 15 residues.

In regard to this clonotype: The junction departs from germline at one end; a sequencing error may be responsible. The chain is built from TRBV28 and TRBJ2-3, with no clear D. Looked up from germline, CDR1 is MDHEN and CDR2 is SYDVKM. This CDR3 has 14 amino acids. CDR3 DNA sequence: TGTGCGAGCAAGCGTCCACTTAGCCCCGATACGCAGTATTTT. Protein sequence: CASKRPLSPDTQYF.

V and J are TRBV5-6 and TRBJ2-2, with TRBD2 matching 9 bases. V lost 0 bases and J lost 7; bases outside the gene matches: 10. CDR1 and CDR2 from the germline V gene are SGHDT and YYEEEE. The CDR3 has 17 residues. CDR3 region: CASSLEFRGGASGELFF. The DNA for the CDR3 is TGTGCCAGCAGCTTGGAGTTCCGCGGGGGGGCGAGCGGGGAGCTGTTTTTT.

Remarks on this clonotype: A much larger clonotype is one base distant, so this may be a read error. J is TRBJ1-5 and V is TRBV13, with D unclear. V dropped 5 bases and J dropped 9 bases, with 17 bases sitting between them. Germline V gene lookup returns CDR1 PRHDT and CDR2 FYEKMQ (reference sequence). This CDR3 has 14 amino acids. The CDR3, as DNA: TGTGCCAGCAGCGGCCGTGGAATAGATCGGCCCCAGCATTTT. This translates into CASSGRGIDRPQHF.

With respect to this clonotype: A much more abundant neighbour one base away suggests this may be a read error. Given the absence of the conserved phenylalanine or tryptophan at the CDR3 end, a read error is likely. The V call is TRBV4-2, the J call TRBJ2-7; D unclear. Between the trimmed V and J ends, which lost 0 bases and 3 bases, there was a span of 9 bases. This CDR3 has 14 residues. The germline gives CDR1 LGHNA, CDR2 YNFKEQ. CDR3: CASSQDSALYEQYS. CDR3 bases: TGTGCCAGCAGCCAAGATTCGGCCCTCTACGAGCAGTACTCC.

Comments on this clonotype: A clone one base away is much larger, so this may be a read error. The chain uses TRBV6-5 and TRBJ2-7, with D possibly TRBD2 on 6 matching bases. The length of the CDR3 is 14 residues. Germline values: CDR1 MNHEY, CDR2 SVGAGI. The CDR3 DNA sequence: TGTGCCAGCAGTTATGGGGGGTCCGCCTACGAGCAGTGCTTC. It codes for CASSYGGSAYEQCF.

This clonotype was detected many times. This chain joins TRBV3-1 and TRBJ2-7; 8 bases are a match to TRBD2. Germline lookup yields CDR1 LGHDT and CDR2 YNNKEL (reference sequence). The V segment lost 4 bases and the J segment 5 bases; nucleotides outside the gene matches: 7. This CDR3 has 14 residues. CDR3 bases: TGTGCCAGCAGCCTCCCGCGGACTAGCAACGAGCAGTACTTC. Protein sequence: CASSLPRTSNEQYF.

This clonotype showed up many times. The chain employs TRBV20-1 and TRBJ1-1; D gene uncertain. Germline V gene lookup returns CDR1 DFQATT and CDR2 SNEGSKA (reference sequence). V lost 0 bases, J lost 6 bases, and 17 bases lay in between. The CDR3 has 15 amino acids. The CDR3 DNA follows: TGCAGTGCTAGAGATCGATCGGATTGGGTGGCTGAAGCTTTCTTT. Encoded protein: CSARDRSDWVAEAFF.